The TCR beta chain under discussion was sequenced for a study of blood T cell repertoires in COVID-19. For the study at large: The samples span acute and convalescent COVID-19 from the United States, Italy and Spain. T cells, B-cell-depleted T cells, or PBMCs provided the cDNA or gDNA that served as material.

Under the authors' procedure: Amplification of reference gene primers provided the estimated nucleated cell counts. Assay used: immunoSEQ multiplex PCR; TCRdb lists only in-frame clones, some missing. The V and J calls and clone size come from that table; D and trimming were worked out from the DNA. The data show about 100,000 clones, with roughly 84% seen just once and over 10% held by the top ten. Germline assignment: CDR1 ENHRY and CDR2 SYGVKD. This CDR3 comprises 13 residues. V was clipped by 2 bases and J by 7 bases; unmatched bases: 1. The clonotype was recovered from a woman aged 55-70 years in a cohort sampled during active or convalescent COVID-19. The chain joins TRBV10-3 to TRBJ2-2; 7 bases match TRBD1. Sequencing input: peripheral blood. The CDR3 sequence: CAISEDRVGELFF. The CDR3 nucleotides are TGTGCCATCAGTGAGGACAGGGTCGGGGAGCTGTTTTTT.